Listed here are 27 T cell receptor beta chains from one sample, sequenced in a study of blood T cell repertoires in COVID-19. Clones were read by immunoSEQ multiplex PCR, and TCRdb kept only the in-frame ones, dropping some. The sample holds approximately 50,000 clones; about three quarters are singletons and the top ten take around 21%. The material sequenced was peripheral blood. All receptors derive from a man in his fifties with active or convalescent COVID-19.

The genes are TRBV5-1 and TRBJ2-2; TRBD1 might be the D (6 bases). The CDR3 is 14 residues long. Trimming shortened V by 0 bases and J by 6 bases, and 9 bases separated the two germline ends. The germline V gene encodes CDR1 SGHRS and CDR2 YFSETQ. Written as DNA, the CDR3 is TGCGCCAGCAGCTTGGGGACAGTGGCCGGGGAGCTGTTTTTT. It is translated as CASSLGTVAGELFF.

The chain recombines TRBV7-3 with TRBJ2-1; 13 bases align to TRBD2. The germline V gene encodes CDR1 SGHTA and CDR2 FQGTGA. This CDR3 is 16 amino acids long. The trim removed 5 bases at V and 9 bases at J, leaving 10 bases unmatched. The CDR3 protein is CASSITGTSGVSEQFF. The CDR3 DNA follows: TGTGCCAGCAGCATTACCGGGACTAGCGGGGTATCTGAGCAGTTCTTC. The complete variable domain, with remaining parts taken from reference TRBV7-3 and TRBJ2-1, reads GAGVSQTPSNKVTEKGKYVELRCDPISGHTALYWYRQSLGQGPEFLIYFQGTGAADDSGLPNDRFFAVRPEGSVSTLKIQRTERGDSAVYLCASSITGTSGVSEQFFGPGTRLTVL.

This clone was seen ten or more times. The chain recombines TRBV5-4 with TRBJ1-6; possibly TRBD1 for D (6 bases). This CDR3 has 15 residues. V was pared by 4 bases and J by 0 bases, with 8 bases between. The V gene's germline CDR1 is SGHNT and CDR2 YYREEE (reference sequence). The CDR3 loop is CASSLDSSYNSPLHF. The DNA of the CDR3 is TGTGCCAGCAGCCTGGACAGCTCCTATAATTCACCCCTCCACTTT.

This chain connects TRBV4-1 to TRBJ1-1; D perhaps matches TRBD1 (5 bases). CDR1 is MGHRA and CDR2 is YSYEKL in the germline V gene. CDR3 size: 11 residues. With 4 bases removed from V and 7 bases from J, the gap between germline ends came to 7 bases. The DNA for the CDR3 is TGCGCCAGCAGCCGGGGCGGTGAAGCTTTCTTT. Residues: CASSRGGEAFF.

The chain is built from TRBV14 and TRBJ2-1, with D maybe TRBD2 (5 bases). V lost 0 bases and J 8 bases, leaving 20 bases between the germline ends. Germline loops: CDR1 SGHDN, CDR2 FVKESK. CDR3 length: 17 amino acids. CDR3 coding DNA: TGTGCCAGCAGCCAAGATCTTAGGGCTAGCCGCGTCGATGAGCAGTTCTTC. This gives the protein CASSQDLRASRVDEQFF.

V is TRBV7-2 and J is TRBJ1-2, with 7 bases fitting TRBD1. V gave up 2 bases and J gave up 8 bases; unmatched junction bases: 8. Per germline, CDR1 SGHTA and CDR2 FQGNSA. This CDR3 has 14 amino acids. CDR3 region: CASSLTVQGRGYTF. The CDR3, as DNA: TGTGCCAGCAGCTTAACCGTACAGGGGCGAGGCTACACCTTC.

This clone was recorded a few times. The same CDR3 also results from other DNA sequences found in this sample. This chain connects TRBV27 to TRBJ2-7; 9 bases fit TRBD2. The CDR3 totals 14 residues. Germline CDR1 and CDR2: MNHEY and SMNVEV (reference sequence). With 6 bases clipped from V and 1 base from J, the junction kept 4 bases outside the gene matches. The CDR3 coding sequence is TGTGCCAGCAGCCCGACTAGCGGTTCCTACGAGCAGTACTTC. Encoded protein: CASSPTSGSYEQYF.

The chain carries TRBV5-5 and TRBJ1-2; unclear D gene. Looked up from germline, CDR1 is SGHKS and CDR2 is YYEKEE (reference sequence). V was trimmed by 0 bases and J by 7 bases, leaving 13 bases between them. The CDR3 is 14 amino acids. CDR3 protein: CASSLERGTGGYTF. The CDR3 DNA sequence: TGTGCCAGCAGCTTGGAGCGGGGAACGGGTGGCTACACCTTC.

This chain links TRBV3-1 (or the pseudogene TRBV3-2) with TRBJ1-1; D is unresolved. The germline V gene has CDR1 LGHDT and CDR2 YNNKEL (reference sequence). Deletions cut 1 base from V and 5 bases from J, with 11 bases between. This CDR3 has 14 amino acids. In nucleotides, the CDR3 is TGTGCCAGCAGCCAAGGTGGTCGGGAAACTGAAGCTTTCTTT. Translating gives CASSQGGRETEAFF.

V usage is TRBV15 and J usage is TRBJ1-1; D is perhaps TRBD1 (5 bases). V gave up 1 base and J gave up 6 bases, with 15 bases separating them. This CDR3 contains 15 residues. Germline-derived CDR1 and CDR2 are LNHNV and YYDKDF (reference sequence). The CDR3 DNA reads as TGTGCCACCAGCAGAGTAGCCCTCGGGGGAGCTGAAGCTTTCTTT. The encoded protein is CATSRVALGGAEAFF.

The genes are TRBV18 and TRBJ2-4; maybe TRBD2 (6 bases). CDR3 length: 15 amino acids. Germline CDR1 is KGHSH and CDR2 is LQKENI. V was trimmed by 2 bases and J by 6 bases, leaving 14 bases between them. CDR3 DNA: TGTGCCAGCTCACCAGAGAGGCAGGGACTAAACATTCAGTACTTC. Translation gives CASSPERQGLNIQYF.

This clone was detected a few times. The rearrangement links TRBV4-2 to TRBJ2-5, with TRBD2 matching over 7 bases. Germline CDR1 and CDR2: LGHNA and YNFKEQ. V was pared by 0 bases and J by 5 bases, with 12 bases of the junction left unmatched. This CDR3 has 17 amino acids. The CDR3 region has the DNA TGTGCCAGCAGCCAAGATCCCCTGGGGGGAGGGCGGGAGACCCAGTACTTC. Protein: CASSQDPLGGGRETQYF.

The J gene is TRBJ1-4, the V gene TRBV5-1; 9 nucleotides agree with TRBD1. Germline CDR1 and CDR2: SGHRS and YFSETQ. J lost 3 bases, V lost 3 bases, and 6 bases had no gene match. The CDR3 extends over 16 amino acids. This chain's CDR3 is CASSSAQGAANEKLFF. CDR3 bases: TGCGCCAGCAGCTCGGCACAGGGGGCAGCTAATGAAAAACTGTTTTTT.

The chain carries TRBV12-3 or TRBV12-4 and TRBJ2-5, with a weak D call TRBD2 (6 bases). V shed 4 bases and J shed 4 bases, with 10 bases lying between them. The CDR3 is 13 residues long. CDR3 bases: TGTGCCAGCAGTTATGGGGGAGGAGAGACCCAGTACTTC. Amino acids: CASSYGGGETQYF.

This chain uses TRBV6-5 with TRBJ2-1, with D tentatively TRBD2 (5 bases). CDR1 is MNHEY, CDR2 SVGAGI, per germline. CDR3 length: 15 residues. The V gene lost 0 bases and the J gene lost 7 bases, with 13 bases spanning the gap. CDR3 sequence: CASSYSSSGNNEQFF. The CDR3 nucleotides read TGTGCCAGCAGTTACTCCAGCTCGGGAAATAATGAGCAGTTCTTC.

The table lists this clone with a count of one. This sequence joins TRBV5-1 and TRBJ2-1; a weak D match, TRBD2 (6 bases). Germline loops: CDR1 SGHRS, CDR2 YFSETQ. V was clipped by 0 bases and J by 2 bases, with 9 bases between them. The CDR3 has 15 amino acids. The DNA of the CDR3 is TGCGCCAGCAGCTTGGCACTAGCTACCTACAATGAGCAGTTCTTC. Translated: CASSLALATYNEQFF.

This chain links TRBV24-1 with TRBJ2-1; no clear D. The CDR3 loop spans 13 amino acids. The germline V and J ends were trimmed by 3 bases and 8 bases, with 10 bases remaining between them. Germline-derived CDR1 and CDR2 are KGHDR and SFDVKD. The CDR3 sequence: CATSDPNLHEQFF. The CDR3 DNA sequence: TGTGCCACCAGTGATCCAAACTTACATGAGCAGTTCTTC.

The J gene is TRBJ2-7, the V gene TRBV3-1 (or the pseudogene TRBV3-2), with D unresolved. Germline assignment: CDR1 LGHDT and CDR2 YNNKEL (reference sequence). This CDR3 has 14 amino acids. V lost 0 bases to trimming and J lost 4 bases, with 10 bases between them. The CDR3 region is CASSQDVGFYEQYF. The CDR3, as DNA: TGTGCCAGCAGCCAAGATGTTGGCTTTTACGAGCAGTACTTC.

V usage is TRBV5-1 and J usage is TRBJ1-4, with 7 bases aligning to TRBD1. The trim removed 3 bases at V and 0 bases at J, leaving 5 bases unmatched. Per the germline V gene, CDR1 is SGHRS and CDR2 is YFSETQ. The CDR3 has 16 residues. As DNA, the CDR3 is TGCGCCAGCAGCTGGGGGACAGTATCAACTAATGAAAAACTGTTTTTT. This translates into CASSWGTVSTNEKLFF.

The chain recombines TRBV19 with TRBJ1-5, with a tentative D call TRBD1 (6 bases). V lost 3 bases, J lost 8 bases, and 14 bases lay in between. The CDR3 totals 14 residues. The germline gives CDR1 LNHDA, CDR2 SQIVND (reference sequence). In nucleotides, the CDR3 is TGTGCCAGTAGTATTATCGGGGGGCGAGAGCCCCAGCATTTT. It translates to CASSIIGGREPQHF.

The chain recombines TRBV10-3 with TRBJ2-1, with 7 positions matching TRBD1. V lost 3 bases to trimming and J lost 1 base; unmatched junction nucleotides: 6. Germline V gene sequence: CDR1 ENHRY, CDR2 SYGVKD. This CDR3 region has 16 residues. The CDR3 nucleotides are TGTGCCATCAGTGAACGGAGACAGGGATCCTACAATGAGCAGTTCTTC. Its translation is CAISERRQGSYNEQFF.

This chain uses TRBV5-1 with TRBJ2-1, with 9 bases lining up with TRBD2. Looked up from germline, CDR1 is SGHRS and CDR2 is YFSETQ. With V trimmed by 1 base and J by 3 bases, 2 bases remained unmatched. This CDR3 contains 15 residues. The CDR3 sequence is CASSLSGGNYNEQFF. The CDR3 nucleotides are TGCGCCAGCAGCTTGAGCGGGGGGAACTACAATGAGCAGTTCTTC.

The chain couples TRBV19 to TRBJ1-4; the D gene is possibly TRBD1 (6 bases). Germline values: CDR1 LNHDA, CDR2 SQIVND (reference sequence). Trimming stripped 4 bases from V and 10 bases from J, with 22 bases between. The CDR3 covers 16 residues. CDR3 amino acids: CASSTPGAGLAGKLFF. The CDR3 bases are TGTGCCAGTAGTACCCCAGGGGCAGGCCTCGCAGGAAAACTGTTTTTT.

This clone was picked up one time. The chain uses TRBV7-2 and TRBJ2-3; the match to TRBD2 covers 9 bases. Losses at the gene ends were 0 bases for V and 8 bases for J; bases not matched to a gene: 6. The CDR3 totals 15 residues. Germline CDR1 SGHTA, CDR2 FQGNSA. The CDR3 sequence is CASSLAAGGPPTQYF. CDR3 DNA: TGTGCCAGCAGCTTAGCGGCGGGGGGGCCCCCTACGCAGTATTTT.

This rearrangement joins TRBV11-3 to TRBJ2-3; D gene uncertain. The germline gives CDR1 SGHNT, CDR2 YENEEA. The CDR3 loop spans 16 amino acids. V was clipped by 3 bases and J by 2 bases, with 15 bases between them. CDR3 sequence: CASSFGDSRYTDTQYF. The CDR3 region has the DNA TGTGCCAGCAGCTTCGGCGACTCTAGATACACAGATACGCAGTATTTT. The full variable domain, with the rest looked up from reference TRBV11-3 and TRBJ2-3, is EAGVVQSPRYKIIEKKQPVAFWCNPISGHNTLYWYLQNLGQGPELLIRYENEEAVDDSQLPKDRFSAERLKGVDSTLKIQPAELGDSAVYLCASSFGDSRYTDTQYFGPGTRLTVL.

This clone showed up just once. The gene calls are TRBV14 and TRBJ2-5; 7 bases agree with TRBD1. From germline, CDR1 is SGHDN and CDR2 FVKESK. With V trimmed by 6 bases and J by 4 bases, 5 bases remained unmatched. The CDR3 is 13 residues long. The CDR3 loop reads CASSDRVRETQYF. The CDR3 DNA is TGTGCCAGCAGTGACAGGGTTCGAGAGACCCAGTACTTC.

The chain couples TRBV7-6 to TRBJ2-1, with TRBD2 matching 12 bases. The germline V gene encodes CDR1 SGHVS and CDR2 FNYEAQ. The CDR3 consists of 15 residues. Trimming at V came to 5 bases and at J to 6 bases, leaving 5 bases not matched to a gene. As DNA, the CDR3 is TGTGCCAGCAGCCAGACTAGCGGGAGTCTCAATGAGCAGTTCTTC. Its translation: CASSQTSGSLNEQFF.